The clone carrying this T cell receptor beta chain has ten or more counts. The sample belongs to a study of T-cell reconstitution after alpha-beta-depleted transplantation in children. The CDR3 has 14 residues. Germline values: CDR1 DFQATT, CDR2 SNEGSKA (reference sequence). Trimming removed 3 bases at V and 6 bases at J, with 16 bases between. Library preparation (for TCRbeta) was performed with unique molecular identifiers. MiXCR was run by TCRdb on the PCR reads, yielding one entry per CDR3 protein. The table records about 370,000 distinct CDR3 sequences, around 20% of them present only once. This sequence originates from a human donor who donated a stem cell graft to a child with acute myeloid leukemia. The sequences come from PBMCs from the stem cell graft donor, collected from the stem cell graft. The V call is TRBV20-1, the J call TRBJ2-3, with a possible D match to TRBD2 (5 bases). The CDR3 loop reads CSARVGLEADTQYF. In DNA form, the CDR3 reads TGCAGTGCTAGGGTCGGACTGGAAGCGGATACGCAGTATTTT.